The sample holds one count of the clone carrying this T cell receptor beta chain. Its target is not known. The CDR3 contains 15 residues. V was trimmed by 3 bases and J by 0 bases, leaving 9 bases between them. Libraries were prepared by immunoSEQ multiplex PCR; TCRdb keeps only in-frame clonotypes and omits some of them. The sample has about 96,000 clones, approximately 80% seen once. The sample originates from a study of OX40 agonist ivuxolimab in advanced cancers. Study-wide context: Dose-escalation patients suffered from hepatocellular carcinoma, melanoma, renal cell or head and neck cancer.

General observations from the study: Expanded clones were, on average, more numerous among CD8+ T cells than CD4+. Among the lowest peripheral clonal expansion occurred in 0.1-3.0 mg/kg partial responders.

The clonotype originates from an adult with an advanced solid tumor such as melanoma, head and neck, liver or kidney cancer. V gene TRBV23-1 combines with J gene TRBJ1-3; D is uncertain. TRBV23-1 is an ORF for which the function is uncertain. The sequencing used CD4+ or CD8+ T cells sorted from blood, collected in a trial of the OX40 agonist ivuxolimab. The CDR3, as DNA: TGCGCCAGCAGTCACCGAGGGAGCTCTGGAAACACCATATATTTT. Translated, it gives CASSHRGSSGNTIYF.